This T cell receptor (beta chain) was retrieved from a study of cytomegalovirus exposure and HLA in healthy donors. Whole-study context: About 80 million unique TCR sequences came from HLA-typed donors in an early release.

General study findings and limits: High sensitivity and specificity were reportedly achieved when the classifier diagnosed cytomegalovirus status. Within a later analysis, the majority of CMV-associated TCR beta chains appeared HLA-restricted. According to the study, roughly 160 TCR beta chains were cytomegalovirus-associated.

About this clone itself: Antigen: not known.

The PCR contained 60 Vbeta and 13 Jbeta primers. TCRdb keeps only in-frame clones here, not all; method: immunoSEQ multiplex PCR. The sample yields 80,000 to 130,000 clones, 75% to 85% seen once. Sequenced: PBMCs. The source is a female donor in good health and CMV-seropositive.

The CDR3, as DNA: TGTGCCAGCAGCTTTACAGGGGGCTCTGGAAACACCATATATTTT. Translated: CASSFTGGSGNTIYF. V usage is TRBV7-2 and J usage is TRBJ1-3; 8 nucleotides agree with TRBD1. The CDR3 sequence is 15 residues long. Germline CDR1 SGHTA, CDR2 FQGNSA. V shed 3 bases and J 0 bases; nucleotides not matched to a gene: 1. The whole variable domain, filled in from reference TRBV7-2 and TRBJ1-3, reads GAGVSQSPSNKVTEKGKDVELRCDPISGHTALYWYRQSLGQGLEFLIYFQGNSAPDKSGLPSDRFSAERTGGSVSTLTIQRTQQEDSAVYLCASSFTGGSGNTIYFGEGSWLTVV.